These 31 T cell receptor beta chains came from one sample sequenced in a study of CD8+ T cells in alopecia areata. cDNA serving as the sequencing template came from extracted, reverse transcribed RNA. Only in-frame clones appear in the TCRdb table, and some are missing; sequencing was by immunoSEQ multiplex PCR. This sample shows 290,000 or so clones and no singletons; more than 1% rests with the ten largest. The sorting of pooled cutaneous lymph node cells relied on CD4, CD8alpha, NKG2D, NKG2ACE and other markers. The specimen sequenced was CD4+ T cells sorted from a lymph node. The receptor source for this set is a C3H/HeJ mouse with alopecia areata. The mice in this strain carry MHC haplotype H2-k.

As regards this clone: Gene names are mouse gene names. The read halts 3 residues ahead of the CDR3 end, with the missing end drawn from the germline J gene. This chain links TRBV4 with TRBJ1-6; D remains ambiguous. TRBJ1-6 falls under the ORF class, with uncertain function. The V gene's germline CDR1 is LGHDT and CDR2 YNNKQL (reference sequence). The CDR3 runs to 13 residues. Trimming cost V 5 bases and J 4 bases, with 6 bases left between them. Partial CDR3 DNA: TGTGCCAGCAGCCTGGGGTATAATTCGCCC. Translating it yields CASSLGYNSP. The entire CDR3 is CASSLGYNSPLYF.

Comment on this clone: Genes and germline come from the mouse. The DNA ends 4 residues before the CDR3 does, and the rest of the CDR3 is filled in from the germline J gene. V usage is TRBV5 and J usage is TRBJ1-2; no firm D call. With 3 bases removed from V and 1 base from J, the gap between germline ends came to 6 bases. The germline gives CDR1 LGHNA, CDR2 YNLKQL (reference sequence). The CDR3 consists of 13 residues. The CDR3 DNA, read in part, is TGTGCCAGCAGCCACACAGTAAACTCC. This sequence encodes CASSHTVNS. The CDR3 in its entirety is CASSHTVNSDYTF.

A remark on this clone: Germline and genes: mouse. The read halts 4 residues ahead of the CDR3 end, with the missing end drawn from the germline J gene. The same CDR3 is also encoded by other DNA sequences in this sample. The rearrangement joins TRBV19 to TRBJ2-3; 7 positions match TRBD1. V lost 2 bases, J lost 1 base, and 1 base stayed unmatched. This CDR3 is 14 amino acids long. Germline CDR1 and CDR2: FNHDT and SITEND (reference sequence). The part of the CDR3 DNA that was read is TGTGCCAGCAGTATCGGGACAGGTGCAGAA. Its protein product is CASSIGTGAE. The whole CDR3 protein is CASSIGTGAETLYF.

As concerns this clone: Gene names refer to mouse genes. From the germline J gene comes the end of the CDR3, since the read stops 4 residues before it. The genes are TRBV13-3 and TRBJ2-1, with 8 bases lining up with TRBD2. This CDR3 has 15 residues. Trimming took 4 bases from V and 3 from J; bases not matched to a gene: 6. Germline loops: CDR1 NNHDY, CDR2 SYVADS. The part of the CDR3 DNA that was read is TGTGCCAGCAGTCGGCTGGGGGGTTCCTATGCT. Translated, it gives CASSRLGGSYA. In full, the CDR3 reads CASSRLGGSYAEQFF.

A remark on this clone: The listed genes are named as in mouse. The CDR3: CASSKDRKDTQYF. The part of the CDR3 DNA that was read is TGTGCCAGCAGTAAGGACAGAAAAGAC. The chain uses TRBV19 and TRBJ2-5; a weak D match, TRBD1 (6 bases). The read terminates 4 residues ahead of where the CDR3 ends, so the germline J gene completes it. The CDR3 extends over 13 amino acids. Per the germline V gene, CDR1 is FNHDT and CDR2 is SITEND (reference sequence). The full variable domain, its missing parts supplied by reference TRBV19 and TRBJ2-5, is GGIITQTPKFLIGQEGQKLTLKCQQNFNHDTMYWYRQDSGKGLRLIYYSITENDLQKGDLSEGYDASREKKSSFSLTVTSAQKNEMAVFLCASSKDRKDTQYFGPGTRLLVL.

Notes on this clone: Genes and germline are mouse. The CDR3 end is not reached by the read, which stops 4 residues before it; the germline J gene fills it in. This sample also contains other DNA sequences that code for the same CDR3. This chain links TRBV19 with TRBJ1-1; 10 bases fit TRBD1. Germline V gene lookup returns CDR1 FNHDT and CDR2 SITEND (reference sequence). CDR3 size: 14 residues. Losses at the gene ends were 5 bases for V and 1 base for J; bases not matched to a gene: 2. CDR3 sequence reads: CASRRTGGNTEVFF. The covered CDR3 bases are TGTGCCAGCAGAAGGACAGGGGGAAACACA.

This clone was seen more than once but under ten times. Gene names refer to mouse genes. The read ends 4 residues early relative to the CDR3; the germline J gene fills the gap. This specimen includes other DNA sequences encoding the same CDR3. V and J are TRBV1 and TRBJ2-5, with a possible D match to TRBD1 (5 bases). This CDR3 region has 14 residues. Germline-derived CDR1 and CDR2 are NSQYPW and LRSPGD (reference sequence). Trimming stripped 3 bases from V and 2 bases from J, with 9 bases between. The CDR3 bases that were read are TGCACCTGCAGTGCCCAGGGAGGCCAAGAC. It encodes CTCSAQGGQD. The whole CDR3 region reads CTCSAQGGQDTQYF.

With regard to this clone: Mouse names are used for the genes. The CDR3 end falls 4 residues outside the read, so it is completed with the germline J gene. Other DNA sequences in this specimen translate into the identical CDR3. The chain is built from TRBV13-1 and TRBJ2-3, with TRBD1 as a possible D gene (6 bases). Trimming removed 4 bases from V and 3 bases from J, with 9 bases in between. Looked up from germline, CDR1 is NSHNY and CDR2 is SYGAGN. The CDR3 totals 13 residues. CDR3 DNA, as far as it was read: TGTGCCAGCAGTCGGCAGGGGGCAGAA. It yields the protein CASSRQGAE. The full CDR3 sequence reads CASSRQGAETLYF.

This clone was counted only a few times. These gene names are mouse names. Partial CDR3 DNA: TGTGCCAGCAGTCTGGGGGCTGACACA. This codes for CASSLGADT. In full, the CDR3 reads CASSLGADTEVFF. The gene calls are TRBV13-1 and TRBJ1-1, with a weak D call TRBD1 (6 bases). Sequencing ends 4 residues short of the CDR3 end; the germline J gene provides the rest. The germline V gene has CDR1 NSHNY and CDR2 SYGAGN. The CDR3 is 13 residues long. V was shortened by 4 bases and J by 3 bases, with 10 bases between the two germline ends.

Worth noting for this clone: Genes and germline are mouse. CDR3 sequence: CASTQGNYAEQFF. CDR3 DNA (partial): TGTGCCAGCACACAGGGGAATTATGCT. The chain employs TRBV13-1 and TRBJ2-1, with TRBD1 matching 7 bases. Read data end 4 residues before the CDR3 end; the end is taken from the germline J gene. Germline loops: CDR1 NSHNY, CDR2 SYGAGN. The V and J ends lost 6 bases and 4 bases, in that order; junction bases with no gene match: 4. The CDR3 covers 13 residues.

A few counts support this clone. The germline and genes are mouse ones. The read falls 4 residues short of the CDR3 end, and the missing part is taken from the germline J gene. Other DNA sequences from this sample encode an identical CDR3 as well. The chain joins TRBV19 to TRBJ2-3, with TRBD2 matching over 8 bases. The CDR3 extends over 15 amino acids. Germline CDR1 and CDR2: FNHDT and SITEND (reference sequence). V was clipped by 2 bases and J by 1 base; unmatched bases: 3. The covered CDR3 bases are TGTGCCAGCAGTATTTGGGGGGGTGGTGCAGAA. Translating it yields CASSIWGGGAE. The CDR3 in its entirety is CASSIWGGGAETLYF.

As concerns this clone: Germline and genes: mouse. Coverage ceases 4 residues before the CDR3 finishes, and the germline J gene fills in the end. The rearrangement joins TRBV5 to TRBJ2-3, with 8 bases that match TRBD1. Germline CDR1 is LGHNA and CDR2 is YNLKQL (reference sequence). The CDR3 runs to 16 residues. Trimming at V came to 0 bases and at J to 0 bases, leaving 2 bases not matched to a gene. The covered CDR3 bases are TGTGCCAGCAGCCAAGACAGGGGGCTTAGTGCAGAA. Its translation is CASSQDRGLSAE. The entire CDR3 protein is CASSQDRGLSAETLYF.

This clone showed up just a few times. Mouse gene names and germline throughout. The CDR3 extends 3 residues past the end of the read, so its final part is completed from the germline J gene. The same CDR3 can be traced to other DNA sequences in this sample. This chain connects TRBV5 to TRBJ1-6; no reliable D call. TRBJ1-6 is noted as an ORF with a role that remains uncertain. This CDR3 has 15 residues. Germline CDR1 LGHNA, CDR2 YNLKQL (reference sequence). Trimming removed 1 base from V and 0 bases from J, with 4 bases in between. Partial CDR3 DNA: TGTGCCAGCAGCCAAGTAAATTCCTATAATTCGCCC. It encodes CASSQVNSYNSP. In full, the CDR3 reads CASSQVNSYNSPLYF.

Only a few counts were recorded for this clone. The gene names given are mouse names. The CDR3 goes on 4 residues after the read ends, and that part is filled in from the germline J gene. This sample also contains other DNA sequences that code for the same CDR3. The J gene is TRBJ2-1, the V gene TRBV1; D not resolved. The CDR3 spans 13 residues. V was pared by 3 bases and J by 4 bases, with 7 bases between. Per the germline V gene, CDR1 is NSQYPW and CDR2 is LRSPGD (reference sequence). Partial CDR3 DNA: TGCACCTGCAGTGCTCAGAATTATGCT. This sequence encodes CTCSAQNYA. The CDR3 as a whole reads CTCSAQNYAEQFF.

This clone was seen more than once but under ten times. The gene symbols are mouse symbols. The read comes to an end 4 residues before the CDR3 does, leaving the germline J gene to fill in the end. V and J are TRBV19 and TRBJ2-5; the D is unclear. CDR1 FNHDT and CDR2 SITEND come from the germline V gene (reference sequence). This CDR3 is built from 15 residues. Trimming removed 6 bases at V and 0 bases at J, with 14 bases between. The CDR3 region is CASTRHISNQDTQYF. The sequenced part of the CDR3 DNA is TGTGCCAGCACCAGGCACATCTCCAACCAAGAC.

On this clone itself: A much larger clone differs by one base, so this may be a read error. The listed genes are named as in mouse. The read is 4 residues too short to cover the CDR3 end, so that end is filled in from the germline J gene. The J gene is TRBJ2-3, the V gene TRBV19, with 12 bases matching TRBD2. V lost 6 bases to trimming and J lost 1 base; unmatched junction nucleotides: 3. This CDR3 has 15 amino acids. Looked up from germline, CDR1 is FNHDT and CDR2 is SITEND (reference sequence). The CDR3 DNA, read in part, is TGTGCCAGCAAAGACTGGGGGGGCGGTGCAGAA. Its translation is CASKDWGGGAE. The whole CDR3 sequence reads CASKDWGGGAETLYF.

About this clone: Gene names denote mouse genes. CDR3 sequence: CASQDWGGADGQLYF. CDR3 DNA (partial): TGTGCCAGCCAGGACTGGGGGGGCGCCGACGGG. The chain joins TRBV13-3 to TRBJ2-2; 13 bases agree with TRBD2. The read comes to an end 4 residues before the CDR3 does, leaving the germline J gene to fill in the end. The CDR3 length is 15 residues. CDR1 and CDR2 (germline): NNHDY, SYVADS.

This clone showed up just a few times. The gene names here belong to mouse. The CDR3 end is not reached by the read, which stops 4 residues before it; the germline J gene fills it in. This chain joins TRBV13-2 and TRBJ2-2; 12 bases are shared with TRBD2. CDR1 NNHNN and CDR2 SYGAGS come from the germline V gene (reference sequence). CDR3 length equals 18 residues. After removal of 3 bases from V and 0 bases from J, the junction contained 6 bases not matched to a gene. CDR3 bases read: TGTGCCAGCGGTGTCCCGGGACTGGGGGGAGCAAACACCGGG. It is translated as CASGVPGLGGANTG. The complete CDR3 sequence is CASGVPGLGGANTGQLYF.

This clone turned up a few times. Gene names denote mouse genes. The CDR3 extends 4 residues past the end of the read, so its final part is completed from the germline J gene. The chain combines TRBV5 with TRBJ1-1, with TRBD1 identical over 7 bases. Germline values: CDR1 LGHNA, CDR2 YNLKQL (reference sequence). The CDR3 runs to 15 residues. J lost 2 bases, V lost 2 bases, and 5 bases had no gene match. Partial CDR3 DNA: TGTGCCAGCAGCCAACTGGGGGACAGTAACACA. Its protein is CASSQLGDSNT. The CDR3 as a whole reads CASSQLGDSNTEVFF.

This clone has more than one count but fewer than ten. The gene names here belong to mouse. The read is 4 residues too short to cover the CDR3 end, so that end is filled in from the germline J gene. This chain uses TRBV5 with TRBJ2-5; D is possibly TRBD1 (7 bases). This CDR3 is 16 amino acids long. Trimming cost V 1 base and J 2 bases, with 13 bases left between them. Germline V gene data show CDR1 as LGHNA and CDR2 as YNLKQL (reference sequence). CDR3 sequence reads: CASSQVRGRGQDTQYF. The DNA read from the CDR3 is TGTGCCAGCAGCCAAGTAAGGGGGCGAGGCCAAGAC.

In its sample, this clone was seen a few times. Genes and germline are mouse. With the read ending 4 residues before the CDR3 end, the germline J gene is used to fill in that end. This rearrangement joins TRBV5 to TRBJ2-4, with 9 nucleotides matching TRBD2. This CDR3 is 17 amino acids long. J gave up 1 base and V 0 bases, and 5 bases lay outside the gene matches. Germline-derived CDR1 and CDR2 are LGHNA and YNLKQL (reference sequence). CDR3 bases read: TGTGCCAGCAGCCAAGACGACTGGGGGTCTGGTCAAAAC. Translated, it gives CASSQDDWGSGQN. The whole CDR3 reads CASSQDDWGSGQNTLYF.

This clone came up a few times. The genes are named according to mouse. The observed sequence ends 4 residues before the CDR3 terminus, with the missing tail filled in from the germline J gene. This chain links TRBV12-1 with TRBJ1-2; no clear D gene. Per the germline V gene, CDR1 is SGHSN and CDR2 is HYEKVE. The V end was cut by 0 bases, the J end by 0 bases, with 7 bases between. This CDR3 is built from 14 residues. The CDR3 protein is CASSLSVANSDYTF. The DNA read from the CDR3 is TGTGCCAGCTCTCTCTCAGTTGCAAACTCC.

This clone was recorded a few times. The gene symbols are mouse symbols. From the germline J gene comes the end of the CDR3, since the read stops 4 residues before it. Distinct nucleotide sequences in the sample also encode this CDR3. The chain couples TRBV19 to TRBJ1-1; the match to TRBD1 covers 8 bases. CDR3 size: 12 residues. CDR1 and CDR2 (germline): FNHDT, SITEND (reference sequence). The covered CDR3 bases are TGTGCCAGCAGTCCCGACAGGGGA. Its translation is CASSPDRG. The CDR3 as a whole reads CASSPDRGEVFF.

In regard to this clone: Gene names refer to mouse genes. The sequence runs out 4 residues before the end of the CDR3; the remainder is reconstructed from the germline J gene. The J gene is TRBJ1-1, the V gene TRBV31, with 7 nucleotides matching TRBD1. This CDR3 region has 12 residues. Germline lookup yields CDR1 GKSSPN and CDR2 SITVG. The sequenced CDR3 bases are TGTGCCTGGAGTCCCCAGGGGGCA. It specifies CAWSPQGA. The complete CDR3 reads CAWSPQGAEVFF.

Remarks on this clone: Gene names are the mouse ones. Sequencing ends 4 residues short of the CDR3 end; the germline J gene provides the rest. The chain employs TRBV1 and TRBJ1-2, with 10 bases aligning to TRBD1. Germline values: CDR1 NSQYPW, CDR2 LRSPGD (reference sequence). CDR3 length equals 17 residues. The V and J ends lost 1 base and 4 bases, in that order; junction bases with no gene match: 9. CDR3 DNA (partial): TGCACCTGCAGTGCAGGACAGGGGGCGCAGGGGGGCTCC. Translating gives CTCSAGQGAQGGS. Given in full, the CDR3 is CTCSAGQGAQGGSDYTF.

Notes on this clone: The genes are named according to mouse. The read falls 4 residues short of the CDR3 end, and the missing part is taken from the germline J gene. The chain has TRBV19 and TRBJ2-1; TRBD1 matches at 9 bases. Germline-derived CDR1 and CDR2 are FNHDT and SITEND (reference sequence). The CDR3 is made up of 15 amino acids. With 3 bases clipped from V and 6 bases from J, the junction kept 7 bases outside the gene matches. The sequenced part of the CDR3 DNA is TGTGCCAGCAGTAACAGGGGGCGCGGGGTTGCT. Its protein product is CASSNRGRGVA. The full CDR3 protein is CASSNRGRGVAEQFF.

This clone was seen ten or more times. The genes are named according to mouse. The read terminates 4 residues ahead of where the CDR3 ends, so the germline J gene completes it. The sample has other DNA sequences that encode this CDR3 too. The chain has TRBV1 and TRBJ2-5; 8 bases line up with TRBD1. Germline assignment: CDR1 NSQYPW and CDR2 LRSPGD (reference sequence). The V and J ends lost 4 bases and 3 bases, in that order; junction bases with no gene match: 0. The CDR3 covers 13 residues. CDR3 protein: CTCSGTGQDTQYF. CDR3 DNA, as far as it was read: TGCACCTGCAGTGGGACAGGGCAAGAC.

To note about this clone: Mouse names are used for the genes. The CDR3 DNA, read in part, is TGTGCCAGCGGTGGGGACAGGGAGGCAAACTCC. Protein: CASGGDREANS. Given in full, the CDR3 is CASGGDREANSDYTF. This sequence joins TRBV13-2 and TRBJ1-2, with TRBD1 identical over 9 bases. The CDR3 end is not reached by the read, which stops 4 residues before it; the germline J gene fills it in. CDR3 length equals 15 residues. The V gene end was trimmed by 3 bases and the J gene end by 0 bases; junction bases not matched to a gene: 3. Germline V lookup: CDR1 NNHNN, CDR2 SYGAGS (reference sequence).

This clone was seen ten or more times. Each gene name is a mouse one. The read stops 4 residues short of the end of the CDR3; the missing end is completed from the germline J gene. This chain links TRBV17 with TRBJ2-1; 8 bases line up with TRBD2. The CDR3 has 16 amino acids. Germline V lookup: CDR1 MNHDT, CDR2 YYDKIL. Losses at the gene ends were 0 bases for V and 0 bases for J; bases not matched to a gene: 1. CDR3 in amino acids: CASSRETGDNYAEQFF. CDR3 bases read: TGTGCTAGCAGTAGAGAGACTGGGGATAACTATGCT.

Regarding this clone: Gene names and germline match the mouse. The DNA ends 4 residues before the CDR3 does, and the rest of the CDR3 is filled in from the germline J gene. The sample contains more than one DNA sequence encoding this CDR3. The chain uses TRBV31 and TRBJ2-3, with 10 bases identical to TRBD1. The CDR3 sequence is 14 residues long. The V segment lost 0 bases and the J segment 3 bases; nucleotides outside the gene matches: 0. Germline V CDR1 and CDR2: GKSSPN, SITVG. The CDR3 reads CAWSLTGGAETLYF. The CDR3 DNA, read in part, is TGTGCCTGGAGTCTGACAGGGGGCGCAGAA.

Comments on this clone: Gene names and germline match the mouse. The CDR3 end is not reached by the read, which stops 3 residues before it; the germline J gene fills it in. Within the sample, other DNA sequences also encode this same CDR3. This sequence joins TRBV19 and TRBJ1-6; 7 positions match TRBD1. TRBJ1-6 is known as an ORF, though its function is uncertain. Germline lookup yields CDR1 FNHDT and CDR2 SITEND (reference sequence). The junction had 6 bases not matched to a gene; V was cut back by 5 bases and J by 7 bases. CDR3 length equals 14 residues. The CDR3 reads CASSRQGSNSPLYF. The sequenced CDR3 bases are TGTGCCAGCAGCCGACAGGGAAGCAATTCGCCC.